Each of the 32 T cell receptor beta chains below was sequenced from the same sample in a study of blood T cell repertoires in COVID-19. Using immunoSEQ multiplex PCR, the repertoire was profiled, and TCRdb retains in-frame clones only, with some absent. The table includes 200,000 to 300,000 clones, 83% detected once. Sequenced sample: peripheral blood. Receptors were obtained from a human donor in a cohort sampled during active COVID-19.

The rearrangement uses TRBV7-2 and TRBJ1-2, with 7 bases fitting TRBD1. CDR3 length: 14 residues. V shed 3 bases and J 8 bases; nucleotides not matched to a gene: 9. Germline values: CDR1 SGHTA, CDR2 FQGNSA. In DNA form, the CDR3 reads TGTGCCAGCAGCTTCCCAGGGGGAAGGGAAGGCTACACCTTC. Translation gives CASSFPGGREGYTF.

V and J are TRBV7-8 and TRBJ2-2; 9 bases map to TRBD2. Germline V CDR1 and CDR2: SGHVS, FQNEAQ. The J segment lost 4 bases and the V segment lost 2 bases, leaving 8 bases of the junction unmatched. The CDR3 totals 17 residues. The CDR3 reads CASSLWSSGGTTGELFF. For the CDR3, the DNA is TGTGCCAGCAGCTTATGGTCGAGCGGGGGGACCACCGGGGAGCTGTTTTTT.

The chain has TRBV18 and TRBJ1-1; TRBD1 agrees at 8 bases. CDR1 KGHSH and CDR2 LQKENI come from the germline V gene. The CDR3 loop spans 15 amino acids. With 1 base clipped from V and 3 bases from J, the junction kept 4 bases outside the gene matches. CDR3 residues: CASSPLDRGDTEAFF. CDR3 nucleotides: TGTGCCAGCTCACCACTAGACAGGGGTGACACTGAAGCTTTCTTT.

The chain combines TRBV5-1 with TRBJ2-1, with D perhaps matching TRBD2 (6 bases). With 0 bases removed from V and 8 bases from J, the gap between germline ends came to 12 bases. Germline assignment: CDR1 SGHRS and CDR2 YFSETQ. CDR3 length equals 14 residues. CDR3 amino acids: CASSLGLSGDEQFF. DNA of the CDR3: TGCGCCAGCAGCTTGGGGCTGTCGGGGGATGAGCAGTTCTTC.

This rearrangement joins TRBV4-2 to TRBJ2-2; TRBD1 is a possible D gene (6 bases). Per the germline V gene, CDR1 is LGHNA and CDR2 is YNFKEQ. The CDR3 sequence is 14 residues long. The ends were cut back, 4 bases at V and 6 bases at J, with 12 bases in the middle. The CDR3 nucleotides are TGTGCCAGCAGCCCTACAGGGACGTCCGGGGAGCTGTTTTTT. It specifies CASSPTGTSGELFF.

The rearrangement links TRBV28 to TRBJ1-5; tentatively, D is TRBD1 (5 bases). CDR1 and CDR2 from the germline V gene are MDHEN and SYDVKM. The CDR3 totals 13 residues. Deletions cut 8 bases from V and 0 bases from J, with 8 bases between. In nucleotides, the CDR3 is TGTGCCAGCTCAGGGTATAGCAATCAGCCCCAGCATTTT. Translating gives CASSGYSNQPQHF.

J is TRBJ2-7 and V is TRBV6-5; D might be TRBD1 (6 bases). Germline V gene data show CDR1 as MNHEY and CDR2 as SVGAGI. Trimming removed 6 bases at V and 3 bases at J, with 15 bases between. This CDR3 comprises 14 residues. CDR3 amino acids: CASSTGQIFYEQYF. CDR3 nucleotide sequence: TGTGCCAGCAGCACGGGACAAATCTTCTACGAGCAGTACTTC.

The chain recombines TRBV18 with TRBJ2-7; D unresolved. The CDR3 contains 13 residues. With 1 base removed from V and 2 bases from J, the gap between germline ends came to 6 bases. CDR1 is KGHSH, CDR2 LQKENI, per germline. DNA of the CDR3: TGTGCCAGCTCACCACGCCAGGCCTACGAGCAGTACTTC. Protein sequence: CASSPRQAYEQYF.

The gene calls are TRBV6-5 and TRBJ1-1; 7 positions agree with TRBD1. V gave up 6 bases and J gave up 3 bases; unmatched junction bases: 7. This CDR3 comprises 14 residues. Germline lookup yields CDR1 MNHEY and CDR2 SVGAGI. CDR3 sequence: CASSNDRDYTEAFF. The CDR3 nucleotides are TGTGCCAGCAGCAATGACAGGGACTACACTGAAGCTTTCTTT.

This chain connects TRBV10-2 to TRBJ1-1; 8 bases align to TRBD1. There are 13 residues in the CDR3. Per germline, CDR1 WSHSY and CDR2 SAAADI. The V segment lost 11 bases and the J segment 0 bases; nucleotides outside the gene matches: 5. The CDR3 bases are TGCGCCGGCCGGACAGGGTTGAACACTGAAGCTTTCTTT. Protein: CAGRTGLNTEAFF.

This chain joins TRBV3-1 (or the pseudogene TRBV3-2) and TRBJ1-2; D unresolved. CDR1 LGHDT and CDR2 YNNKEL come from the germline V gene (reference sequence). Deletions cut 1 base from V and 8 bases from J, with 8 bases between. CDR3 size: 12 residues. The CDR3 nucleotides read TGTGCCAGCAGCCAAGCGGCGGGCGGCTACACCTTC. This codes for CASSQAAGGYTF.

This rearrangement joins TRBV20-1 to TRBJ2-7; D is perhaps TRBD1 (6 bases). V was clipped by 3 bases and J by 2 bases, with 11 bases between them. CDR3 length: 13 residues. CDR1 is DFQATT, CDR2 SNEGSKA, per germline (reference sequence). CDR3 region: CSASQGLAYEQYF. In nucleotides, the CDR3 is TGCAGTGCTAGTCAGGGGCTAGCCTACGAGCAGTACTTC.

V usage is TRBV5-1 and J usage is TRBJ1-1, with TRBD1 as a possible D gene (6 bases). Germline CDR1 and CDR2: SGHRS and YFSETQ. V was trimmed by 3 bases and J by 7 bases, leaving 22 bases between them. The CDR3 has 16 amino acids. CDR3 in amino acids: CASSYRVGAGPNEAFF. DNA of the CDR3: TGCGCCAGCAGCTATAGGGTGGGGGCAGGGCCGAATGAAGCTTTCTTT.

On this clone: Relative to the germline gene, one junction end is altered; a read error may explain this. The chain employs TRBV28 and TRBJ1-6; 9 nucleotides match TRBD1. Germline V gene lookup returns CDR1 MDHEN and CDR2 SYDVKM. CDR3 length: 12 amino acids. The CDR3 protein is CASSLRTGAFYF. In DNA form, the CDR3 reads TGTGCCAGCAGCCTGCGGACAGGGGCCTTCTACTTT. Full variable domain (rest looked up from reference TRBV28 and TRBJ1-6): DVKVTQSSRYLVKRTGEKVFLECVQDMDHENMFWYRQDPGLGLRLIYFSYDVKMKEKGDIPEGYSVSREKKERFSLILESASTNQTSMYLCASSLRTGAFYFGNGTRLTVT.

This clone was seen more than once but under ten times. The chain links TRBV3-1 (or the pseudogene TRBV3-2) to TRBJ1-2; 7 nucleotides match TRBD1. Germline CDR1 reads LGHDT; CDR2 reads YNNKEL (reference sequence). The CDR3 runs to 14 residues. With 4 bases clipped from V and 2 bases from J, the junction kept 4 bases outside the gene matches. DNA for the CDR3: TGTGCCAGCAGCCTCGGACAGGCGAACTATGGCTACACCTTC. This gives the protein CASSLGQANYGYTF.

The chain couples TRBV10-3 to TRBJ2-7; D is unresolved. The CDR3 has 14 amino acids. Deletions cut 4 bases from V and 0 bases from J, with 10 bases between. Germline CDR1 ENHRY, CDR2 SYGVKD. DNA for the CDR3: TGTGCCATCAGTGCCCAGGCCTCCTCCTACGAGCAGTACTTC. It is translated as CAISAQASSYEQYF.

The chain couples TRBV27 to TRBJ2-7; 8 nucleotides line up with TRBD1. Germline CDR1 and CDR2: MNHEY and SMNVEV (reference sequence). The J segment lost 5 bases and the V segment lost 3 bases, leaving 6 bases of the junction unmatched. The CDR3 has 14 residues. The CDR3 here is CASSFLDRANEQYF. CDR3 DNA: TGTGCCAGCAGTTTCCTGGACAGGGCCAACGAGCAGTACTTC.

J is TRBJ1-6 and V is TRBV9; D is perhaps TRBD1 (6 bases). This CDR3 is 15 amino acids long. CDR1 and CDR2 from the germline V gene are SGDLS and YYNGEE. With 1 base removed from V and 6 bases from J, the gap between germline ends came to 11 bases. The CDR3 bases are TGTGCCAGCAGCGTAACGGACAGTCCTAATTCACCCCTCCACTTT. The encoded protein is CASSVTDSPNSPLHF.

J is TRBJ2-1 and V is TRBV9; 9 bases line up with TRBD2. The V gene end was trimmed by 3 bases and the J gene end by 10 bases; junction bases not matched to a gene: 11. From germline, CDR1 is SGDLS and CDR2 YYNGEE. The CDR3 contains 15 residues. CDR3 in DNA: TGTGCCAGCAGCGCTAGCGGGACCCCATCGGCAGAGCAGTTCTTC. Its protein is CASSASGTPSAEQFF.

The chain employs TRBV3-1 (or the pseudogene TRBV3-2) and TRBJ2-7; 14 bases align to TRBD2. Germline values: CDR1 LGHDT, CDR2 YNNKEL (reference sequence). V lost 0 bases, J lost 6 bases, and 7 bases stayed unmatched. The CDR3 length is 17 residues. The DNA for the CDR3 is TGTGCCAGCAGCCAAGATTTGGGACTAGCGGGAGCTGGCGAGCAGTACTTC. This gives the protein CASSQDLGLAGAGEQYF.

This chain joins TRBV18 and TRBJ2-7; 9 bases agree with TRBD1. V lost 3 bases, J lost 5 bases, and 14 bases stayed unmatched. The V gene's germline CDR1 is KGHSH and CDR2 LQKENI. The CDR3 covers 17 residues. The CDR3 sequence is CASSPNSPGTGNDEQYF. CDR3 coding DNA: TGTGCCAGCTCACCGAACTCCCCCGGGACAGGGAATGACGAGCAGTACTTC.

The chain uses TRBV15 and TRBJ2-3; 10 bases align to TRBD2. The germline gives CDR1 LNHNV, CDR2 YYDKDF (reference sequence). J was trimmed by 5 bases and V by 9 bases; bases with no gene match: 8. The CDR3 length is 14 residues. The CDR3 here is CATKAGGLGDTQYF. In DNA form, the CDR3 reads TGTGCCACAAAAGCGGGGGGGCTTGGAGATACGCAGTATTTT.

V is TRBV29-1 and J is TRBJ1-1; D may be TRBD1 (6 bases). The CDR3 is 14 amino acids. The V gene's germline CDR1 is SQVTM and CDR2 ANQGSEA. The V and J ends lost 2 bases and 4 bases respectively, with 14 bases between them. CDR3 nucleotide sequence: TGCAGCGTTGAAAAACAGGGAGGGGGCACTGAAGCTTTCTTT. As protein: CSVEKQGGGTEAFF.

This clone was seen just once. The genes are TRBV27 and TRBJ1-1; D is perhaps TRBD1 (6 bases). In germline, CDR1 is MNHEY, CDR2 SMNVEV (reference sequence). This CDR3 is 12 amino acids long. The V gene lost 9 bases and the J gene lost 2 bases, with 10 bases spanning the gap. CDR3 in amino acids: CARRTANTEAFF. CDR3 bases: TGTGCCAGGAGGACAGCTAACACTGAAGCTTTCTTT.

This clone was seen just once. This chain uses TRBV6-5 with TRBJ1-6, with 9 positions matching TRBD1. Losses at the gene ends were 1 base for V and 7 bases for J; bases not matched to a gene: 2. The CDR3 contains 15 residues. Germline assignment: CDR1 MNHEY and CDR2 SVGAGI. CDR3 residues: CASSYLGQGNSPLHF. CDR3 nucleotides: TGTGCCAGCAGTTACTTGGGACAGGGAAATTCACCCCTCCACTTT.

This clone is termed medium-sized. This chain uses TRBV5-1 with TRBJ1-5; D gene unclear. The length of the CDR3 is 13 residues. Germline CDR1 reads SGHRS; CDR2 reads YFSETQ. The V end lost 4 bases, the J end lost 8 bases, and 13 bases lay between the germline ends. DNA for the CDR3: TGCGCCAGCAGCGAGACGGGAAGGAAGCCCCAGCATTTT. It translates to CASSETGRKPQHF. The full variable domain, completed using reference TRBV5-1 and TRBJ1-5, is KAGVTQTPRYLIKTRGQQVTLSCSPISGHRSVSWYQQTPGQGLQFLFEYFSETQRNKGNFPGRFSGRQFSNSRSEMNVSTLELGDSALYLCASSETGRKPQHFGDGTRLSIL.

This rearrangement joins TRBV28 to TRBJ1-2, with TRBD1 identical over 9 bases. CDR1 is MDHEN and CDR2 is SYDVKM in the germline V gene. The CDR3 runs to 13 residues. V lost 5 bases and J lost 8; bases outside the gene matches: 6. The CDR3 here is CASSGQGIRGYTF. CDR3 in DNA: TGTGCCAGCAGTGGACAGGGGATAAGAGGCTACACCTTC.

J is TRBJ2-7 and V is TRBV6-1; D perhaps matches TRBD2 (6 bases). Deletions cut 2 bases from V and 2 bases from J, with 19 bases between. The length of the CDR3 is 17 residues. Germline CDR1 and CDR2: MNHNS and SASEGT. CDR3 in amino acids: CASSENYVGGGAYEQYF. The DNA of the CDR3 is TGTGCCAGCAGTGAAAATTACGTGGGAGGAGGGGCCTACGAGCAGTACTTC.

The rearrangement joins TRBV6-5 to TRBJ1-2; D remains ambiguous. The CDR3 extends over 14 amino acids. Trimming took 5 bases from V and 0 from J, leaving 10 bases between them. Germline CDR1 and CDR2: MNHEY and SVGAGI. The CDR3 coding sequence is TGTGCCAGCAGTATACGACTGGCTAACTATGGCTACACCTTC. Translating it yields CASSIRLANYGYTF.

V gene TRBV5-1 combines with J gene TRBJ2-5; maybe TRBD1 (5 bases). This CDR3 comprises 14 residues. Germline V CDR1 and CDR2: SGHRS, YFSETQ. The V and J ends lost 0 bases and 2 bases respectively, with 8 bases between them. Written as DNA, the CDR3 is TGCGCCAGCAGCTTGGAAGACAGACAAGAGACCCAGTACTTC. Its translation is CASSLEDRQETQYF.

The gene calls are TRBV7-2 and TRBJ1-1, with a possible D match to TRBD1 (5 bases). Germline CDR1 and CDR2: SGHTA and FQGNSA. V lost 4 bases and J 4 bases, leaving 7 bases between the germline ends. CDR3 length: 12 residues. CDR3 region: CASSYRGTEAFF. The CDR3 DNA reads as TGTGCCAGCAGCTATAGGGGCACTGAAGCTTTCTTT.

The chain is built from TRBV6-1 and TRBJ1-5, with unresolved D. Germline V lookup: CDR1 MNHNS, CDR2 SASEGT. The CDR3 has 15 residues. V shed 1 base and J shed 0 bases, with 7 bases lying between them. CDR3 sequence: CASSEVLYSNQPQHF. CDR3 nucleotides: TGTGCCAGCAGTGAAGTTCTCTATAGCAATCAGCCCCAGCATTTT.